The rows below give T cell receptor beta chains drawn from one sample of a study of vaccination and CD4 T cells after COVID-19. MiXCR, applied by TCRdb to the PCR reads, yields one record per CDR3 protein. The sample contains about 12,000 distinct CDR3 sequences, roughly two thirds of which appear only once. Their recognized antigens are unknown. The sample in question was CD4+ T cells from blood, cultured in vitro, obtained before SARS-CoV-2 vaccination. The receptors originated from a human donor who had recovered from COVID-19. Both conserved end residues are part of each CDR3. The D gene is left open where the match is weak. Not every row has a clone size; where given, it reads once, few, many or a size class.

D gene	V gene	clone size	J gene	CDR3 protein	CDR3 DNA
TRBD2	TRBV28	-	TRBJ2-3	CASSTPFSGTDTQYF	TGTGCCAGCAGTACGCCTTTTAGCGGGACAGATACGCAGTATTTT
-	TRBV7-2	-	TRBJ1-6	CASSREPPRDLHF	TGTGCCAGCAGCAGAGAACCCCCTCGAGACCTCCACTTT
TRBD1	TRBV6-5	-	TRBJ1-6	CASSYGYRGISPLHF	TGTGCCAGCAGTTACGGTTACAGGGGCATCTCACCCCTCCACTTT
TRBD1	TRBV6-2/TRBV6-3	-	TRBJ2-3	CASNRGQDTQYF	TGTGCCAGCAACAGGGGGCAAGATACGCAGTATTTT
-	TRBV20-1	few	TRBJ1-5	CSAARGGGGNQPQHF	TGCAGTGCTGCACGGGGGGGTGGGGGCAATCAGCCCCAGCATTTT
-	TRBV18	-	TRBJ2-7	CASSDSDSSYEQYF	TGTGCCAGCTCAGATTCGGACAGCAGCTACGAGCAGTACTTC
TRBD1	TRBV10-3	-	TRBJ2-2	CAISEQTGKESRELFF	TGTGCCATCAGTGAGCAGACAGGGAAGGAGAGCAGGGAGCTGTTTTTT
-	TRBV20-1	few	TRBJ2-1	CSASRQGNEQFF	TGCAGTGCTAGCAGGCAGGGCAATGAGCAGTTCTTC
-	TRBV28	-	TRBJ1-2	CASILSRDFNYGYTF	TGTGCCAGCATTTTAAGTAGGGACTTCAACTATGGCTACACCTTC
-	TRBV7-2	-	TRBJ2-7	CASSGGFLIDEQYF	TGTGCCAGCAGCGGGGGGTTTCTCATTGACGAGCAGTACTTC
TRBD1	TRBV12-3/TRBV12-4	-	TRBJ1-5	CASSPGTVNQPQHF	TGTGCCAGCAGTCCCGGGACAGTTAATCAGCCCCAGCATTTT
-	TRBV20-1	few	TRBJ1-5	CSARVAGQNQPQHF	TGCAGTGCTAGAGTTGCAGGGCAAAATCAGCCCCAGCATTTT
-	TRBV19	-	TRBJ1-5	CASKGRQGNYSNQPQHF	TGTGCCAGTAAAGGGCGCCAGGGGAACTATAGCAATCAGCCCCAGCATTTT
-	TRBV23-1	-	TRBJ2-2	CASSQISDRANTGELFF	TGCGCCAGCAGTCAAATCTCGGACAGAGCGAACACCGGGGAGCTGTTTTTT
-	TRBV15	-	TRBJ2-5	CATSRDRATYQETQYF	TGTGCCACCAGCAGAGATAGGGCCACGTACCAAGAGACCCAGTACTTC
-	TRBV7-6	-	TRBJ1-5	CASSLTQGYSNQPQHF	TGTGCCAGCAGCCTGACACAGGGATATAGCAATCAGCCCCAGCATTTT
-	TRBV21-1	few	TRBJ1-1	CARKDDLDTEAFF	TGTGCCAGAAAGGACGATTTAGACACTGAAGCTTTCTTT
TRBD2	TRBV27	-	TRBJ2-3	CASSLTSGGVIADTQYF	TGTGCCAGCAGCCTGACTAGCGGGGGCGTTATTGCAGATACGCAGTATTTT
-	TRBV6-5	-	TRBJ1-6	CASSYSKGTLGSPLHF	TGTGCCAGCAGTTACTCGAAAGGGACACTAGGCTCACCCCTCCACTTT
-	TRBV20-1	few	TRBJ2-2	CSAINRGGGELFF	TGCAGTGCGATAAACAGGGGAGGCGGGGAGCTGTTTTTT
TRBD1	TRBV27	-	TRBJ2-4	CASSSGRGSKNIQYF	TGTGCCAGCAGTTCGGGCAGGGGGTCCAAAAACATTCAGTACTTC
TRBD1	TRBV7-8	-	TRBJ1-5	CASSPGTGFNQPQHF	TGTGCCAGCAGCCCCGGGACAGGGTTCAATCAGCCCCAGCATTTT
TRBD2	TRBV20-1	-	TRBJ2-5	CSARITSGSGETQYF	TGCAGTGCTAGAATTACTAGCGGGAGCGGGGAGACCCAGTACTTC
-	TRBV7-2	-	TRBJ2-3	CASSLAVPIDTQYF	TGTGCCAGCAGCTTAGCGGTTCCAATAGATACGCAGTATTTT
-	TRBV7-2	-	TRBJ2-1	CASSLGVRGSYNEQFF	TGTGCCAGCAGCTTAGGTGTACGAGGCTCCTACAATGAGCAGTTCTTC
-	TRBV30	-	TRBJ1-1	CAWRGGVDTEAFF	TGTGCCTGGAGGGGGGGGGTCGACACTGAAGCTTTCTTT
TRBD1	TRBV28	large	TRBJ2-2	CASRTGEESTGELFF	TGTGCCAGCAGAACAGGGGAAGAGAGCACCGGGGAGCTGTTTTTT
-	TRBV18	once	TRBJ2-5	CASSPMIKTQYF	TGTGCCAGCTCTCCAATGATTAAGACCCAGTACTTC
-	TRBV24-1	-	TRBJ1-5	CATSDLQVGQYSNQPQHF	TGTGCCACCAGTGATTTACAGGTAGGGCAGTATAGCAATCAGCCCCAGCATTTT
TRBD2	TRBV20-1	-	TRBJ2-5	CSARGLTETQYF	TGCAGTGCTAGGGGACTAACGGAGACCCAGTACTTC
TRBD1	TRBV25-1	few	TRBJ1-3	CASSGPDRGGGNTIYF	TGTGCCAGCAGTGGCCCGGACAGGGGGGGCGGAAACACCATATATTTT
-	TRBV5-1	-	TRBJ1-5	CASRRGANQPQHF	TGCGCCAGCAGGAGGGGGGCTAATCAGCCCCAGCATTTT
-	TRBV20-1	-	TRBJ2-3	CSAEPTGTPTYTDTQYF	TGCAGTGCAGAACCTACCGGGACCCCTACGTACACAGATACGCAGTATTTT
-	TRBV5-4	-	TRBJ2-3	CASSSKAGDTQYF	TGTGCCAGCAGCTCAAAGGCCGGGGATACGCAGTATTTT
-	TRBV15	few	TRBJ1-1	CATSRVLGAGGEAFF	TGTGCCACCAGCAGGGTATTAGGGGCCGGGGGTGAAGCTTTCTTT
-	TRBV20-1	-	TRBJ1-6	CSARGMEGLEVASPLHF	TGCAGTGCTAGAGGAATGGAGGGGCTCGAGGTTGCTTCACCCCTCCACTTT
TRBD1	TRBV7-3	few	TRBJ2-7	CASSSSPGQGIYEQYF	TGTGCCAGCAGCTCGTCACCGGGACAGGGTATCTACGAGCAGTACTTC
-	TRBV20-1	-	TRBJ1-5	CSARGGDQPQHF	TGCAGTGCTAGAGGGGGGGATCAGCCCCAGCATTTT
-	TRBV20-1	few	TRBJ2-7	CSAAKTRIGGEQYF	TGCAGTGCGGCGAAAACTAGAATCGGAGGCGAGCAGTACTTC